The source of this T cell receptor beta chain is a study of cytomegalovirus exposure and HLA in healthy donors. Primers: 60 Vbeta forward and 13 Jbeta reverse. Using immunoSEQ multiplex PCR, the repertoire was profiled, and TCRdb retains in-frame clones only, with some absent. Among about 190,000 clones listed, 81% were seen once. This clone has just one count. Per germline, CDR1 MGHRA and CDR2 YSYEKL. V lost 4 bases, J lost 8 bases, and 12 bases lay in between. The CDR3 is made up of 13 amino acids. This receptor was taken from a man aged 50 or older in good health and CMV-seronegative. The sequenced sample was PBMCs. The chain employs TRBV4-1 and TRBJ2-1; TRBD1 might be the D (5 bases). The CDR3 nucleotides are TGCGCCAGCAGCCGAACATTGGGGCATGAGCAGTTCTTC. Amino acid sequence: CASSRTLGHEQFF.